This T cell receptor beta chain comes out of a study of cytomegalovirus exposure and HLA in healthy donors. On the study more broadly: Sequencing of 150 million to 200 million T cells in an earlier analysis found around 120 million unique TCR beta sequences.

V lost 2 bases, J lost 3 bases, and 21 bases lay in between. The germline CDR1 and CDR2 sequences are SGHTA and FQGNSA. The CDR3 is 18 amino acids. In regard to this clone: Its antigen is not identified.

Broader study findings: Most TCR sequences were uncommon, yet certain public TCRs appeared in many donors. In presence/absence analyses, roughly uniform sequencing depth across donors was assumed. According to the study, roughly 160 TCR beta chains were cytomegalovirus-associated.

Both 60 Vbeta primers and 13 Jbeta primers went into the PCR. Libraries were prepared by immunoSEQ multiplex PCR; TCRdb keeps only in-frame clonotypes and omits some of them. The sample contains over 130,000 clones, 70% of which appear only once. Sequenced input: PBMCs. V and J are TRBV7-2 and TRBJ2-3; D is perhaps TRBD2 (5 bases). This TCR derives from a woman aged 25 to 39 in good health and CMV-seronegative. The CDR3 sequence is CASSLIYADLRGTDTQYF. Here the CDR3 DNA reads TGTGCCAGCAGCTTAATATATGCGGACCTCCGAGGGACAGATACGCAGTATTTT.